The TCR beta chain under discussion was sequenced for a study of cytotoxic CD8 clonotypes in ibrutinib-treated CLL. This clone occurred a few times. Produced via immunoSEQ multiplex PCR; TCRdb's table is partial and in-frame only. The data contain approximately 210,000 clones, over 60% of them singletons. V lost 4 bases to trimming and J lost 0 bases, with 7 bases between them. Germline loops: CDR1 SGDLS, CDR2 YYNGEE. The CDR3 contains 14 residues. Material: PBMCs, obtained after 24 months of ibrutinib treatment. V and J are TRBV9 and TRBJ2-2, with D unresolved. The sequence was obtained from a human donor with chronic lymphocytic leukemia. This CDR3 is CASSQGPNTGELFF. In DNA form, the CDR3 reads TGTGCCAGCAGCCAAGGGCCGAACACCGGGGAGCTGTTTTTT.